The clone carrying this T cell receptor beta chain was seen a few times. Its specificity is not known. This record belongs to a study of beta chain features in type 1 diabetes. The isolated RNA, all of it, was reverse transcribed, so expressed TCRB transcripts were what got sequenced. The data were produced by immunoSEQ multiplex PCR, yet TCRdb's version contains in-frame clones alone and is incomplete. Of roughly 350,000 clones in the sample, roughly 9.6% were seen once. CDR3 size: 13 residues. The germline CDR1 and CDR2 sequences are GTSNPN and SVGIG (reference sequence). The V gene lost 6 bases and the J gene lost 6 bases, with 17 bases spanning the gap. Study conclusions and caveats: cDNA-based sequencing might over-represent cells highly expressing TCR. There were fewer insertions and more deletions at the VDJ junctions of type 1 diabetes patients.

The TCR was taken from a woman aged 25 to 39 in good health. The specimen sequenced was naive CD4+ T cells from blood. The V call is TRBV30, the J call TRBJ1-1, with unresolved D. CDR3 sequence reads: CACRPGVMPEAFF. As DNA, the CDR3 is TGTGCCTGCCGACCGGGTGTGATGCCTGAAGCTTTCTTT.